A selection of T cell receptor beta chains follows, all from one sample in a study of blood T cells in healthy people across ages. TCRdb fed the 5' RACE reads into MiXCR, producing one record per CDR3 protein. The sample lists under 750,000 distinct CDR3 sequences, around 50% occurring once. The sequenced sample was blood. These receptors all stem from an elderly man in good health. The CDR3 runs from the conserved cysteine through the conserved F or W. The D gene is left open where the match is weak. Clone size appears in some rows only: once, few, many, or a class for an expanded clone.

CDR3: CASSLLVRNYGYTF; DNA: TGTGCCAGCAGTTTATTGGTCAGAAACTATGGCTACACCTTC; length: 14; J: TRBJ1-2; D: -; size: -; V: TRBV28
CDR3: CASRLGGSSYNEQFF; DNA: TGTGCCAGCAGATTGGGAGGGAGCTCCTACAATGAGCAGTTCTTC; length: 15; J: TRBJ2-1; D: TRBD2; size: many; V: TRBV27
CDR3: CASSSLDDEQYF; DNA: TGTGCCAGCAGTTCCCTGGACGACGAGCAGTACTTC; length: 12; J: TRBJ2-7; D: -; size: -; V: TRBV28
CDR3: CASSLFAAETQYF; DNA: TGTGCCAGCAGCTTATTTGCGGCGGAGACCCAGTACTTC; length: 13; J: TRBJ2-5; D: -; size: few; V: TRBV7-3
CDR3: CSARGSRGEQYF; DNA: TGCAGTGCTAGAGGGAGTCGAGGCGAGCAGTACTTC; length: 12; J: TRBJ2-7; D: -; size: -; V: TRBV20-1
CDR3: CASSGRLAGVLTDTQYF; DNA: TGTGCCAGCAGCGGCCGACTAGCGGGAGTGTTGACAGATACGCAGTATTTT; length: 17; J: TRBJ2-3; D: TRBD2; size: once; V: TRBV14
CDR3: CSATEGDWDYGYTF; DNA: TGCAGTGCAACCGAGGGCGACTGGGACTATGGCTACACCTTC; length: 14; J: TRBJ1-2; D: -; size: once; V: TRBV20-1
CDR3: CASSPPTGAEETQFF; DNA: TGTGCCAGCTCACCACCGACAGGGGCCGAAGAGACCCAGTTCTTC; length: 15; J: TRBJ2-1; D: TRBD1; size: -; V: TRBV18
CDR3: CTSSSGLADSNEQFF; DNA: TGTACCAGCAGTTCGGGACTAGCGGACTCCAATGAGCAGTTCTTC; length: 15; J: TRBJ2-1; D: TRBD2; size: -; V: TRBV2
CDR3: CSARTSTDTQYF; DNA: TGCAGCGCAAGGACAAGCACAGATACGCAGTATTTT; length: 12; J: TRBJ2-3; D: -; size: many; V: TRBV29-1
CDR3: CSARDPDGSYEQYF; DNA: TGCAGTGCTAGAGATCCCGATGGTTCCTACGAGCAGTACTTC; length: 14; J: TRBJ2-7; D: -; size: -; V: TRBV20-1
CDR3: CASRRTDGYEQYF; DNA: TGTGCCAGCCGACGGACAGATGGCTACGAGCAGTACTTC; length: 13; J: TRBJ2-7; D: -; size: few; V: TRBV28
CDR3: CASSQDVGNQETQYF; DNA: TGTGCCAGCAGCCAAGATGTGGGGAATCAAGAGACCCAGTACTTC; length: 15; J: TRBJ2-5; D: -; size: -; V: TRBV3-1
CDR3: CASSYQLAGDHEQFF; DNA: TGTGCCAGCAGTTACCAGTTAGCGGGAGACCATGAGCAGTTCTTC; length: 15; J: TRBJ2-1; D: TRBD2; size: few; V: TRBV6-5
CDR3: CAISQEVSDTQYF; DNA: TGTGCCATCAGTCAGGAGGTGTCAGATACGCAGTATTTT; length: 13; J: TRBJ2-3; D: -; size: -; V: TRBV10-3
CDR3: CAWSEVGREISDTQYF; DNA: TGTGCCTGGAGTGAAGTGGGACGGGAAATATCGGATACGCAGTATTTT; length: 16; J: TRBJ2-3; D: -; size: -; V: TRBV30
CDR3: CASSLKIEAGGNQPQHF; DNA: TGCGCCAGCAGCCTCAAGATAGAGGCAGGGGGAAATCAGCCCCAGCATTTT; length: 17; J: TRBJ1-5; D: TRBD1; size: -; V: TRBV4-1
CDR3: CASSSERGGAAGQGYTF; DNA: TGTGCCAGCAGCTCAGAGCGAGGGGGGGCCGCCGGGCAAGGCTACACCTTC; length: 17; J: TRBJ1-2; D: -; size: -; V: TRBV7-2
CDR3: CASSQGAYSGTFNTQYF; DNA: TGCGCCAGCAGCCAAGGGGCTTATTCCGGGACTTTCAATACGCAGTATTTT; length: 17; J: TRBJ2-3; D: -; size: -; V: TRBV4-3
CDR3: CASSYYSEYEQYF; DNA: TGTGCCAGCAGTTACTATAGCGAATACGAGCAGTACTTC; length: 13; J: TRBJ2-7; D: -; size: many; V: TRBV6-5
CDR3: CASSGGGARYNEQFF; DNA: TGCGCCAGCAGTGGAGGTGGGGCCCGTTACAATGAGCAGTTCTTC; length: 15; J: TRBJ2-1; D: -; size: -; V: TRBV10-2
CDR3: CASLRDRTNEKLFF; DNA: TGTGCCAGCCTACGGGACAGGACGAACGAAAAACTGTTTTTT; length: 14; J: TRBJ1-4; D: TRBD1; size: -; V: TRBV2